The TCR beta chain described here comes from a study of metastatic and nonmetastatic thyroid tumors (dated by TCRdb to the early 2020s). For context, the study as a whole: Repertoires from peripheral blood and from tumor or nodule tissue samples of malignant and benign thyroid patients were compared.

No treatment had been received by any patient before thyroid surgery. The study retrospectively analysed patient clinical samples collected from about 2012 to 2018 using T-cell receptor beta sequencing. Ten or more counts support this clone. It has no known antigen specificity. Per-base qualities were not stored, and no clone one base away is much larger. Broad study findings and their caveats: In both blood and tumor samples, TCR beta diversity was reported to be significantly higher in malignant tumors than in benign nodules.

The CDR3 has 16 amino acids, counting the end cysteine and phenylalanine. The entry retains the CDR3 DNA only, 48 bases that are in frame from base 1. V lost 8 bases and J lost 0 bases, and the count of bases not matched to a germline gene is 7. CDR1 and CDR2 (KGHSH, LQKENI) derive from the germline V gene. The library was obtained by PCR. Sequenced on an Illumina HiSeq 4000. High-throughput sequencing was used to profile the CDR3 region of the TCR beta-chain in every patient. On the authors' methods: The researchers built a classifier to tell apart papillary thyroid cancer patients with distant metastasis, based on CDR3 differences among clinicopathological groups. The Shannon index was used to measure repertoire diversity, and the Morisita-Horn index was used to measure how similar tumor and blood repertoires were. In-frame beta chains were kept once TCRdb had trimmed the public reads at Q25 with fastp and called clones with MiXCR. These V and J calls derive from TCRdb rather than the authors' analysis. This sample is represented by 90,000 or so clones; about 9.1% of them were singletons. Of the sample, 8.8% is held by the ten largest clones.

The sequence links TRBV18 to TRBJ1-3, and 10 junction bases match TRBD1. The source material was blood. The TCR comes from a female donor with papillary thyroid cancer or a benign thyroid nodule (not recorded which). Some clones in this sample may be carry-over from other donors' samples. The CDR3 region reads CASRSGQGSSGNTIYF. The DNA sequence is as follows: TGTGCCAGCCGATCGGGACAGGGGAGCTCTGGAAACACCATATATTTT.